The rows below give T cell receptor beta chains drawn from one sample of a study of cytomegalovirus exposure and HLA in healthy donors. Here immunoSEQ multiplex PCR was the method, and the copy in TCRdb shows in-frame clones only, minus some. This sample yields more than 85,000 clones, of which approximately 90% are seen a single time; approximately 1.5% belongs to the top ten. The sample comprised PBMCs. The receptors come from a woman in her twenties or thirties in good health and CMV-seropositive. Each CDR3 is given without its conserved first and last residue. The order of the fields is V gene, CDR3 protein.

v_call: TRBV5-1; cdr3_aa: ASSSDPSTDTQY
v_call: TRBV4-3; cdr3_aa: ASSRTGGTEAF
v_call: TRBV9; cdr3_aa: ASSVMDVGTGGLAKNIQY
v_call: TRBV6-6; cdr3_aa: ASSYSRSSGSNEQY
v_call: TRBV4-3; cdr3_aa: ASSQSMGHTGELF
v_call: TRBV5-1; cdr3_aa: ASSLQGVSYEQY
v_call: TRBV9; cdr3_aa: ASSVEGGWNEQF
v_call: TRBV29-1; cdr3_aa: SVAGTENQPQH
v_call: TRBV29-1; cdr3_aa: SVGSIAGSNEQF
v_call: TRBV30; cdr3_aa: ALTGRSNEQF
v_call: TRBV7-9; cdr3_aa: ASERQGAGYT
v_call: TRBV2; cdr3_aa: ASGVGLGTTQY
v_call: TRBV18; cdr3_aa: ASSPPSGRGEQF
v_call: TRBV10-3; cdr3_aa: AISEGSGRHYEQY
v_call: TRBV4-3; cdr3_aa: ASSQTGTSGVY
v_call: TRBV19; cdr3_aa: ASSRGASADTQY
v_call: TRBV11-2; cdr3_aa: ASSLTGLAKNIQY
v_call: TRBV10-3; cdr3_aa: AISGGTAYEQY
v_call: TRBV9; cdr3_aa: ASSPFDRLYNEQF
v_call: TRBV7-8; cdr3_aa: ASSFGQNNSPLH
v_call: TRBV15; cdr3_aa: ATSRAVSRLYNQPQH
v_call: TRBV18; cdr3_aa: ASSLGQDSYEQY